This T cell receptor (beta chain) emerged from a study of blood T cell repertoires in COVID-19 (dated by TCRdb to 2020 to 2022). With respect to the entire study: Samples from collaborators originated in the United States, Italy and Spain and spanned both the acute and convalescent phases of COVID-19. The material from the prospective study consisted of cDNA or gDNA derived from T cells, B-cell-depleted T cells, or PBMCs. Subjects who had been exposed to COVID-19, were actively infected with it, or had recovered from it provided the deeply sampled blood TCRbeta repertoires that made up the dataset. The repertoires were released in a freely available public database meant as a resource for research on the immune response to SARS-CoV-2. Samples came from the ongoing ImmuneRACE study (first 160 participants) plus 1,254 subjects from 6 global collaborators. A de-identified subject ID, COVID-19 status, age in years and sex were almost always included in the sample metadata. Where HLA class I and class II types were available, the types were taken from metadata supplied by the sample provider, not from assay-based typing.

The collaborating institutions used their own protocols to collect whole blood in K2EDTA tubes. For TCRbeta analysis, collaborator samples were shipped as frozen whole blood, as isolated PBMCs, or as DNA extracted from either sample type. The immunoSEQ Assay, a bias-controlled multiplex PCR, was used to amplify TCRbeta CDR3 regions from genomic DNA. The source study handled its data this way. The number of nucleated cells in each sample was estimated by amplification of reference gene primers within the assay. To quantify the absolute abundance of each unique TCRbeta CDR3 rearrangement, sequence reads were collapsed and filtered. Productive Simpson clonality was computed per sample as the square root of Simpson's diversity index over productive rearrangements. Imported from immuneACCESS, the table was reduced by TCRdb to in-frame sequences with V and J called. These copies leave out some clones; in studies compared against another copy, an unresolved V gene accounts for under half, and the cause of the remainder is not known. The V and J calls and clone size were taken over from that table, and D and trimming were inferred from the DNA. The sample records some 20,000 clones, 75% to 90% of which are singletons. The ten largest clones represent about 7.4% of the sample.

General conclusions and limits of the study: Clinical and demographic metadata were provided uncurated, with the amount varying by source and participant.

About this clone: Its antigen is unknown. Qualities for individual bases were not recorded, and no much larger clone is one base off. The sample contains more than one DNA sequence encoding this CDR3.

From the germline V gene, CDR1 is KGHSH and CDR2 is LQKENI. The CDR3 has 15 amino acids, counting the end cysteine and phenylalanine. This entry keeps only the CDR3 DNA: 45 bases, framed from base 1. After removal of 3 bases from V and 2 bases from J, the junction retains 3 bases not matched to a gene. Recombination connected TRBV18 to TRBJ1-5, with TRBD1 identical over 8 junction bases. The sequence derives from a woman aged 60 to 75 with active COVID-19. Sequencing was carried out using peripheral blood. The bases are TGTGCCAGCTCACCCGACAGGGGTGGCAATCAGCCCCAGCATTTT. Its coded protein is CASSPDRGGNQPQHF. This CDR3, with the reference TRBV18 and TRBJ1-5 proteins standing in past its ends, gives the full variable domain NAGVMQNPRHLVRRRGQEARLRCSPMKGHSHVYWYRQLPEEGLKFMVYLQKENIIDESGMPKERFSAEFPKEGPSILRIQQVVRGDSAAYFCASSPDRGGNQPQHFGDGTRLSIL.